A single TCR beta chain is shown here with its context. The clone's antigen remains unknown. One base away there is no much larger clone; base qualities are not given. Whole blood was collected in K2EDTA tubes by collaborating institutions according to the institutions' own protocols. For TCRbeta analysis, collaborators shipped samples in one of three forms: frozen whole blood, isolated PBMCs, or DNA extracted from either of those sample types. The data derive from a study of blood T cell repertoires in COVID-19 (dated by TCRdb to 2018 to 2021). Background on the whole study: The collaborator samples originated in the United States, Italy and Spain and spanned the acute and convalescent phases of COVID-19. The prospective study material was composed of cDNA or gDNA derived from T cells, B-cell-depleted T cells, or PBMCs. The dataset comprised deeply sampled blood TCRbeta repertoires from subjects exposed to, actively infected with, or recovered from COVID-19. The repertoires were made available in a free public database intended to serve as a resource for research on the immune response to SARS-CoV-2. Samples were obtained from the ongoing ImmuneRACE study (first 160 participants) and from 1,254 subjects provided by 6 global collaborators. Sample metadata almost always included a de-identified subject ID, COVID-19 status, age in years and sex. HLA class I and class II types, where available, came from metadata supplied by the sample provider rather than from assay-based typing.

TCRbeta CDR3 regions were amplified from genomic DNA by means of the immunoSEQ Assay, a bias-controlled multiplex PCR. Concerning the study's data processing: Nucleated cell counts per sample were estimated from amplification of reference gene primers within the assay. To quantify the absolute abundance of each unique TCRbeta CDR3 rearrangement, sequence reads were collapsed and filtered. Productive Simpson clonality was computed per sample as the square root of Simpson's diversity index over productive rearrangements. In TCRdb, the immuneACCESS table is reduced to in-frame sequences with V and J assigned. These tables do not hold every clone; where another copy was compared, an unresolved V gene accounts for under half, and the others remain unexplained. V and J calls and clone size are as listed in that table; D and trimming were resolved from the DNA. For this sample the table gives approximately 36,000 clones, of which roughly four fifths were detected only once. The top ten clonotypes cover 40% to 50% of the sample.

The paper's findings and limits, for the study overall: The amount of clinical and demographic metadata varied by source and participant and was provided uncurated.

The origin of this receptor is a human donor in a cohort sampled during active or convalescent COVID-19. The donor label of this sample is uncertain. Sequenced material: peripheral blood.

DNA sequence: TGTGCCAGCAGCGCCGTGTTGGCTAGCGGGGCCGGGGAGCTGTTTTTT. Its translation is CASSAVLASGAGELFF. This sequence uses TRBV7-2 and TRBJ2-2; 9 of the junction bases match TRBD2. CDR1 and CDR2, per the germline V gene, are SGHTA and FQGNSA. Clipping removes 5 bases from V and 6 bases from J, with 10 as the unmatched junction base count. The CDR3 has 16 amino acids, counting the end cysteine and phenylalanine. The sequence is cut down to CDR3 DNA, 48 bases in frame from base 1.